The 14 T cell receptor beta chains listed next were all sequenced from one sample in a study of shared clonotypes between healthy human individuals. Profiling relied on immunoSEQ multiplex PCR, and the TCRdb table lists in-frame clones only, not all of them. Of about 1 million clones in the sample, 70% to 80% were seen once. Sequenced material: memory CD4+ T cells sorted from blood. Noted subset: CD45RA-negative fraction. The receptor source for this set is a man aged 18-30 years in good health.

This sequence joins TRBV5-1 and TRBJ2-7; D gene uncertain. The CDR3 length is 15 residues. From germline, CDR1 is SGHRS and CDR2 YFSETQ. With 0 bases removed from V and 1 base from J, the gap between germline ends came to 11 bases. As DNA, the CDR3 is TGCGCCAGCAGCTTGGATGGCGCGGCTTCCTACGAGCAGTACTTC. It specifies CASSLDGAASYEQYF.

This clone occurred a few times. The CDR3: CASSLSIESYEQYF. The CDR3 nucleotides read TGCGCCAGCAGCTTGAGCATAGAATCCTACGAGCAGTACTTC. The chain has TRBV5-1 and TRBJ2-7; the D is unclear. The CDR3 runs to 14 residues. CDR1 and CDR2 from the germline V gene are SGHRS and YFSETQ. The V and J ends lost 1 base and 1 base respectively, with 9 bases between them.

This chain links TRBV5-1 with TRBJ1-2, with D uncertain. V lost 4 bases and J lost 2, with 15 bases in between. Germline V CDR1 and CDR2: SGHRS, YFSETQ. This CDR3 contains 15 residues. CDR3 loop: CASSPPGRTNYGYTF. In nucleotides, the CDR3 is TGCGCCAGCAGCCCCCCGGGCCGCACAAACTATGGCTACACCTTC. The full variable domain, in which reference TRBV5-1 and TRBJ1-2 provide the parts outside the CDR3, is KAGVTQTPRYLIKTRGQQVTLSCSPISGHRSVSWYQQTPGQGLQFLFEYFSETQRNKGNFPGRFSGRQFSNSRSEMNVSTLELGDSALYLCASSPPGRTNYGYTFGSGTRLTVV.

V usage is TRBV7-2 and J usage is TRBJ2-7; D unclear. The CDR3 length is 12 residues. The germline gives CDR1 SGHTA, CDR2 FQGNSA. Between the trimmed V and J ends, which lost 1 base and 6 bases, there was a span of 7 bases. CDR3 in amino acids: CASSLESPEQYF. In DNA form, the CDR3 reads TGTGCCAGCAGCTTAGAGTCGCCCGAGCAGTACTTC.

J is TRBJ1-5 and V is TRBV6-5, with D perhaps matching TRBD1 (5 bases). The CDR3 sequence is 14 residues long. Between the trimmed V and J ends, which lost 6 bases and 2 bases, there was a span of 11 bases. Germline values: CDR1 MNHEY, CDR2 SVGAGI. DNA for the CDR3: TGTGCCAGCAGGTCTTCAGGGCGCAATCAGCCCCAGCATTTT. It encodes CASRSSGRNQPQHF.

V usage is TRBV7-2 and J usage is TRBJ2-2, with D perhaps TRBD2 (5 bases). Trimming pared 1 base from V and 7 bases from J, leaving 13 bases between. Germline V lookup: CDR1 SGHTA, CDR2 FQGNSA. The CDR3 spans 15 residues. The CDR3 DNA reads as TGTGCCAGCAGCTTAGGATACGGACTTTTCGGGGAGCTGTTTTTT. It codes for CASSLGYGLFGELFF. Complete variable domain (other parts from reference TRBV7-2 and TRBJ2-2): GAGVSQSPSNKVTEKGKDVELRCDPISGHTALYWYRQSLGQGLEFLIYFQGNSAPDKSGLPSDRFSAERTGGSVSTLTIQRTQQEDSAVYLCASSLGYGLFGELFFGEGSRLTVL.

This clone was detected ten times or more. This sequence joins TRBV7-8 and TRBJ1-1; D is unresolved. The germline V and J ends were trimmed by 0 bases and 7 bases, with 9 bases remaining between them. The CDR3 sequence is 13 residues long. Germline lookup yields CDR1 SGHVS and CDR2 FQNEAQ. CDR3 sequence: CASSLALGREAFF. Here the CDR3 DNA reads TGTGCCAGCAGCTTAGCTCTAGGACGTGAAGCTTTCTTT.

CDR3 residues: CALSRGYEQYF. In DNA, the CDR3 is TGTGCCTTGTCCCGTGGGTACGAGCAGTACTTC. V is TRBV30 and J is TRBJ2-7; D remains ambiguous. This CDR3 spans 11 amino acids. V dropped 7 bases and J dropped 4 bases, with 11 bases sitting between them. Per the germline V gene, CDR1 is GTSNPN and CDR2 is SVGIG (reference sequence).

This clone appeared a single time. The V call is TRBV10-3, the J call TRBJ2-3; TRBD1 aligns across 9 bases. The germline gives CDR1 ENHRY, CDR2 SYGVKD. This CDR3 comprises 18 residues. Trimming cost V 4 bases and J 3 bases; bases outside gene matches: 14. Here the CDR3 DNA reads TGTGCCATCAGTGCTAGTCTAGGACAGGGGCCTTTAACAGATACGCAGTATTTT. Its translation is CAISASLGQGPLTDTQYF.

The chain combines TRBV5-1 with TRBJ1-1, with D possibly TRBD1 on 6 matching bases. Trimming cost V 4 bases and J 5 bases, with 21 bases left between them. Germline assignment: CDR1 SGHRS and CDR2 YFSETQ. The CDR3 sequence is 16 residues long. The CDR3 coding sequence is TGCGCCAGCAGCCCACCGGGTGGGGGGCCTTCGACTGAAGCTTTCTTT. Encoded protein: CASSPPGGGPSTEAFF.

The sample holds a few counts of this clone. The chain has TRBV15 and TRBJ1-5, with D tentatively TRBD1 (6 bases). The CDR3 is 13 amino acids. V lost 3 bases to trimming and J lost 6 bases, with 9 bases between them. Germline assignment: CDR1 LNHNV and CDR2 YYDKDF (reference sequence). In DNA, the CDR3 is TGTGCCACCAGCAGGGGGGGGCTTCAGCCCCAGCATTTT. As protein: CATSRGGLQPQHF.

The chain joins TRBV4-3 to TRBJ2-5, with 7 bases matching TRBD2. Germline CDR1 is LGHNA and CDR2 is YSLEER. With 1 base clipped from V and 5 bases from J, the junction kept 4 bases outside the gene matches. The CDR3 consists of 14 residues. The CDR3 bases are TGCGCCAGCAGCCAAGGCGGGAGAGGCGAGACCCAGTACTTC. This translates into CASSQGGRGETQYF.

The rearrangement links TRBV5-1 to TRBJ2-1; D unresolved. Germline CDR1 SGHRS, CDR2 YFSETQ. The ends were cut back, 0 bases at V and 9 bases at J, with 16 bases in the middle. CDR3 size: 15 residues. This chain's CDR3 is CASSLDGSDSGEQFF. CDR3 bases: TGCGCCAGCAGCTTGGACGGATCCGATTCGGGTGAGCAGTTCTTC. The variable domain in full, with the rest retrieved from reference TRBV5-1 and TRBJ2-1, is KAGVTQTPRYLIKTRGQQVTLSCSPISGHRSVSWYQQTPGQGLQFLFEYFSETQRNKGNFPGRFSGRQFSNSRSEMNVSTLELGDSALYLCASSLDGSDSGEQFFGPGTRLTVL.

This clone was seen many times. The chain links TRBV14 to TRBJ2-1; D possibly corresponds to TRBD2 (6 bases). The CDR3 runs to 15 residues. V was trimmed by 4 bases and J by 5 bases, leaving 15 bases between them. Germline lookup yields CDR1 SGHDN and CDR2 FVKESK. The CDR3 DNA sequence: TGTGCCAGCAGCCCACTAGCAGAAGTTAACAATGAGCAGTTCTTC. The encoded protein is CASSPLAEVNNEQFF.